The 17 T cell receptor beta chains presented below share a single source sample, sequenced in a study of cytomegalovirus exposure and HLA in healthy donors. Clones were sequenced by immunoSEQ multiplex PCR, and TCRdb holds only the in-frame ones, with some missing. The data contain some 69,000 clones, about 96% of them singletons. Sequenced sample: PBMCs. The receptors were sampled from a man aged 18 to 30 in good health and CMV-seronegative.

The CDR3 protein is CASSYRDRNTGELFF. CDR3 nucleotide sequence: TGTGCCAGCAGTTACAGGGATAGAAACACCGGGGAGCTGTTTTTT. The V gene is TRBV28, the J gene TRBJ2-2; maybe TRBD1 (6 bases). The CDR3 has 15 residues. V lost 4 bases and J 2 bases, leaving 11 bases between the germline ends. Germline assignment: CDR1 MDHEN and CDR2 SYDVKM.

The genes are TRBV4-1 and TRBJ2-7, with 11 bases that match TRBD2. CDR3 length equals 15 residues. Unmatched junction bases numbered 6, after V lost 4 bases and J lost 4 bases. CDR1 MGHRA and CDR2 YSYEKL come from the germline V gene. The CDR3 here is CASSLPGLAEYEQYF. The CDR3 DNA reads as TGCGCCAGCAGCCTCCCGGGACTAGCGGAATACGAGCAGTACTTC.

The CDR3 region has the DNA TGTGCCAGCAGCGCGACAGGGAGGCTAGGCAATCAGCCCCAGCATTTT. This encodes CASSATGRLGNQPQHF. The chain carries TRBV7-2 and TRBJ1-5; 7 positions agree with TRBD1. CDR1 and CDR2 (germline): SGHTA, FQGNSA. V was clipped by 5 bases and J by 2 bases; unmatched bases: 9. The CDR3 totals 16 residues.

The chain recombines TRBV13 with TRBJ2-1; D unresolved. The CDR3 length is 12 residues. Germline CDR1 and CDR2: PRHDT and FYEKMQ (reference sequence). Trimming removed 5 bases at V and 5 bases at J, with 7 bases between. The CDR3 spells CASSRRDNEQFF. The CDR3 DNA follows: TGTGCCAGCAGCCGCCGGGACAATGAGCAGTTCTTC. The variable domain in full, completed from reference TRBV13 and TRBJ2-1, reads AAGVIQSPRHLIKEKRETATLKCYPIPRHDTVYWYQQGPGQDPQFLISFYEKMQSDKGSIPDRFSAQQFSDYHSELNMSSLELGDSALYFCASSRRDNEQFFGPGTRLTVL.

Only a few counts were recorded for this clone. The V call is TRBV11-3, the J call TRBJ2-7, with TRBD2 matching 10 bases. The CDR3 totals 15 residues. The ends lost 1 base at V and 3 bases at J; junction bases unmatched: 3. In germline, CDR1 is SGHNT, CDR2 YENEEA. DNA for the CDR3: TGTGCCAGCAGCTTAGGTCTAGCGGGGGTCTACGAGCAGTACTTC. Translated: CASSLGLAGVYEQYF.

J is TRBJ1-1 and V is TRBV28; D uncertain. CDR3 size: 14 residues. From germline, CDR1 is MDHEN and CDR2 SYDVKM. V lost 3 bases to trimming and J lost 2 bases, with 10 bases between them. In DNA, the CDR3 is TGTGCCAGCAGTTTGTTTCAGGTTAACACTGAAGCTTTCTTT. Encoded protein: CASSLFQVNTEAFF. The full variable domain, with the rest looked up from reference TRBV28 and TRBJ1-1, is DVKVTQSSRYLVKRTGEKVFLECVQDMDHENMFWYRQDPGLGLRLIYFSYDVKMKEKGDIPEGYSVSREKKERFSLILESASTNQTSMYLCASSLFQVNTEAFFGQGTRLTVV.

The chain couples TRBV7-8 to TRBJ1-5; D unclear. V lost 5 bases and J lost 0, with 14 bases in between. Germline V gene sequence: CDR1 SGHVS, CDR2 FQNEAQ. This CDR3 has 16 residues. CDR3 nucleotide sequence: TGTGCCAGCAGCCCAAGCCGGAGTCGTAGCAATCAGCCCCAGCATTTT. Its translation is CASSPSRSRSNQPQHF.

This rearrangement joins TRBV6-1 to TRBJ1-1; D gene uncertain. With 2 bases removed from V and 4 bases from J, the gap between germline ends came to 11 bases. Per germline, CDR1 MNHNS and CDR2 SASEGT. The CDR3 is 14 amino acids. The CDR3 loop reads CASSESQEGTEAFF. CDR3 in DNA: TGTGCCAGCAGTGAATCTCAGGAAGGCACTGAAGCTTTCTTT.

V gene TRBV7-6 combines with J gene TRBJ1-1; D is perhaps TRBD1 (5 bases). CDR1 and CDR2 from the germline V gene are SGHVS and FNYEAQ. The germline V and J ends were trimmed by 5 bases and 1 base, with 17 bases remaining between them. The CDR3 totals 16 residues. CDR3 sequence (DNA): TGTGCCAGCAGCGTTATGTCTGGACAAAAGAACACTGAAGCTTTCTTT. Amino acid sequence: CASSVMSGQKNTEAFF.

The V and J genes are TRBV5-6 and TRBJ1-2; 9 bases are shared with TRBD1. This CDR3 spans 14 amino acids. In germline, CDR1 is SGHDT, CDR2 YYEEEE. J was trimmed by 7 bases and V by 4 bases; bases with no gene match: 8. CDR3 in amino acids: CASSPTGTGFGYTF. In DNA form, the CDR3 reads TGTGCCAGCAGCCCCACCGGGACAGGGTTTGGCTACACCTTC.

The V call is TRBV10-3, the J call TRBJ2-5, with D possibly matching TRBD2 (6 bases). The CDR3 runs to 12 residues. CDR1 ENHRY and CDR2 SYGVKD come from the germline V gene. The ends were cut back, 10 bases at V and 5 bases at J, with 14 bases in the middle. The chain's CDR3 is CATGRGRETQYF. CDR3 nucleotide sequence: TGTGCCACGGGACGAGGGAGGGAGACCCAGTACTTC.

The gene calls are TRBV15 and TRBJ2-7; 7 nucleotides agree with TRBD2. The V segment lost 3 bases and the J segment 2 bases; nucleotides outside the gene matches: 7. Germline CDR1 reads LNHNV; CDR2 reads YYDKDF (reference sequence). The CDR3 is 15 amino acids. The CDR3 loop is CATSRGGKGPYEQYF. The CDR3 nucleotides are TGTGCCACCAGCAGGGGAGGGAAGGGCCCCTACGAGCAGTACTTC.

The chain links TRBV27 to TRBJ2-7, with TRBD1 identical over 8 bases. The CDR3 is made up of 15 amino acids. The germline gives CDR1 MNHEY, CDR2 SMNVEV (reference sequence). V shed 3 bases, J shed 2 bases, and the junction held 6 bases outside the gene matches. The CDR3 region is CASSLAPTGAYEQYF. CDR3 nucleotides: TGTGCCAGCAGTTTGGCCCCGACAGGGGCCTACGAGCAGTACTTC.

The count of this clone is one. The J gene is TRBJ2-7, the V gene TRBV1; the table names TRBD2, a call not compared with the DNA. TRBV1 is shown as a pseudogene. This CDR3 is 15 amino acids long. The CDR3 DNA follows: TGCACCAGCAGCCAAGAAACAAGACTAGCTGGCGAGCAGTACTTC. Residues: CTSSQETRLAGEQYF.

This clone showed up just once. As DNA, the CDR3 is TGTGCCAGCAGCCGGCTACTAGCGGGCGCCAGCAATGAGCAGTTCTTC. Its translation: CASSRLLAGASNEQFF. The chain employs TRBV5-6 and TRBJ2-1; 9 bases agree with TRBD2. CDR1 is SGHDT and CDR2 is YYEEEE in the germline V gene. The CDR3 is 16 amino acids. Germline trimming cut 4 bases from V and 6 bases from J; bases unmatched to any gene: 11.

The V call is TRBV19, the J call TRBJ2-1; the D gene is possibly TRBD2 (5 bases). Between the trimmed V and J ends, which lost 0 bases and 6 bases, there was a span of 15 bases. CDR3 length: 16 residues. Germline V gives CDR1 LNHDA, CDR2 SQIVND (reference sequence). The CDR3 bases are TGTGCCAGTAGTATAGATGGAGAGGGCCGATTCAATGAGCAGTTCTTC. Residues: CASSIDGEGRFNEQFF.

This chain uses TRBV2 with TRBJ1-2, with TRBD1 identical over 8 bases. The CDR3 runs to 15 residues. V shed 1 base, J shed 4 bases, and the junction held 5 bases outside the gene matches. Germline loops: CDR1 SNHLY, CDR2 FYNNEI. The CDR3 nucleotides read TGTGCCAGCAGTGAAGTGACAGGGGCATTCTATGGCTACACCTTC. This encodes CASSEVTGAFYGYTF.